This TCR beta chain originates from a study of T-cell memory formation after mild COVID-19. Study-level background: TCR clusters were mostly donor specific.

Study-level results: Clones that got smaller from day 15 to 85 had even CD4/CD8, while clones growing later tipped toward CD4+.

Sample barcodes and UMIs were carried by the TCR alpha and TCR beta cDNA libraries that 5'RACE generated with constant-segment primers. TCRdb re-analysed the 5' RACE reads in MiXCR, keeping a single row per CDR3 protein. The sample shows 500,000 to 650,000 distinct CDR3 sequences, approximately 21% of them seen only once. This clonotype was found a few times. Its cognate antigen is unknown. The CDR3 sequence is 14 residues long. With V trimmed by 4 bases and J by 4 bases, 3 bases remained unmatched. Per the germline V gene, CDR1 is SGHRS and CDR2 is YFSETQ. The sample taken for sequencing was PBMCs or a T cell subset sorted from them (not recorded which). This chain uses TRBV5-1 with TRBJ2-3, with 10 bases lining up with TRBD1. This receptor was identified in an adult woman who had mild COVID-19 (a few samples of this study predate the infection). Cell type and time point are not known. The CDR3 reads CASSIGTGADTQYF. The CDR3 DNA reads as TGCGCCAGCAGCATCGGGACAGGGGCAGATACGCAGTATTTT.